These T cell receptor beta chains were read from a single sample in a study of blood T cell repertoires in COVID-19. Libraries were prepared by immunoSEQ multiplex PCR; TCRdb keeps only in-frame clonotypes and omits some of them. This table holds 150,000 to 200,000 clones, roughly 86% found once. Sequenced: peripheral blood. The origin of the receptors is a woman aged 45-59 years with acute or convalescent COVID-19. The CDR3 runs from the conserved cysteine through the conserved F or W. A D gene is named only where the DNA matches it firmly. Expanded clones are given a class, and other clones once, few, many or no size at all.

few	TRBV5-6	TRBJ2-1	.	TGTGCCAGCAGCCAAGGAGGGCGGTTCTCTAGTTTCAATGAGCAGTTCTTC	CASSQGGRFSSFNEQFF
once	TRBV6-5	TRBJ1-1	TRBD1	TGTGCCAGCAGCCCGACAGGGGTTGAAGCTTTCTTT	CASSPTGVEAFF
few	TRBV11-3	TRBJ1-3	.	TGTGCCAGCGTGAAAGGGGGTTCTGGAAACACCATATATTTT	CASVKGGSGNTIYF
.	TRBV10-3	TRBJ2-1	TRBD2	TGTGCCATCAGTGAGTCATTAGCGGGAGGGAACAATGAGCAGTTCTTC	CAISESLAGGNNEQFF
.	TRBV25-1	TRBJ2-7	.	TGTGCCAGCGGTCACTACAGGGATATTCACGAGCAGTACTTC	CASGHYRDIHEQYF
.	TRBV2	TRBJ1-5	.	TGTGCCAGCACTTTCGCCCCACCTAGCCCATCGACAACCCGAGGCAATCAGCCCCAGCATTTT	CASTFAPPSPSTTRGNQPQHF
.	TRBV19	TRBJ2-1	TRBD2	TGTGCCAGTAGTGGGACTAGTGACGATGAGCAGTTCTTC	CASSGTSDDEQFF
.	TRBV7-2	TRBJ2-1	TRBD2	TGTGCCAGCAGCTTTGGGGGAGGGCCCCGAGAGCAGTTCTTC	CASSFGGGPREQFF
.	TRBV24-1	TRBJ2-1	TRBD2	TGTGCCACCAGTGCCGTTTTGGGAACTAGCGAAAGCTCCTACAATGAGCAGTTCTTC	CATSAVLGTSESSYNEQFF
few	TRBV11-2	TRBJ2-7	.	TGTGCCAGCAGCTTAATTGAGGGCTACGAGCAGTACTTC	CASSLIEGYEQYF
.	TRBV11-2	TRBJ2-7	TRBD2	TGTGCCAGCAGCTTAGGGATTAGCGGGGGCTCCTACGAGCAGTACTTC	CASSLGISGGSYEQYF
.	TRBV5-6	TRBJ2-1	TRBD1	TGTGCCAGCAGCTTGAATCCGGGACAGGGTATCTACAATGAGCAGTTCTTC	CASSLNPGQGIYNEQFF
.	TRBV5-1	TRBJ1-1	TRBD1	TGCGCCAGCAGTTTCTGGACAGGGCGAACTGAAGCTTTCTTT	CASSFWTGRTEAFF
.	TRBV6-5	TRBJ2-2	TRBD1	TGTGCCACCCGGACAGGGGGAAGTAGGGAGCTGTTTTTT	CATRTGGSRELFF
once	TRBV11-2	TRBJ2-7	.	TGTGCCAGCAGCTTACGCGCCATGATCCGAGCGCAGCCCTCCTACGAGCAGTACTTC	CASSLRAMIRAQPSYEQYF
.	TRBV6-5	TRBJ2-1	TRBD2	TGTGCCAGCCAGGGACTAGCGGGAGGATCGGATGAGCAGTTCTTC	CASQGLAGGSDEQFF
.	TRBV19	TRBJ1-4	.	TGTGCCAGTACCCGTCAGGGAGGGGTTTTTAATGAAAAACTGTTTTTT	CASTRQGGVFNEKLFF
.	TRBV19	TRBJ2-5	TRBD2	TGTGCCAGTACCGCGGGAGGGCCGGAGACCCAGTACTTC	CASTAGGPETQYF
.	TRBV4-1	TRBJ1-4	TRBD1	TGCGCCAGCAGCCAAGGGGACAGGGGTGGTGAAAAACTGTTTTTT	CASSQGDRGGEKLFF
once	TRBV5-1	TRBJ2-3	TRBD2	TGCGCCAGCAGCTCCGGACTAGCGACCACCTTCACAGATACGCAGTATTTT	CASSSGLATTFTDTQYF
.	TRBV5-1	TRBJ2-7	TRBD2	TGCGCCAGCAGCCCCCTGCCCGGACTAGCGGGAGGGATGACCTACGAGCAGTACTTC	CASSPLPGLAGGMTYEQYF
.	TRBV27	TRBJ1-2	.	TGTGCCAGCAGTTTGTCAGGGGACTATGGCTACACCTTC	CASSLSGDYGYTF
.	TRBV2	TRBJ1-4	TRBD1	TGTGCCAGCAAGAGGGGGCATCTGGAGGTGGAACTGTTTTTT	CASKRGHLEVELFF
.	TRBV5-4	TRBJ2-2	TRBD2	TGTGCCAGCAGCTTGGAGGGACTAGCGGGAATGAACACCGGGGAGCTGTTTTTT	CASSLEGLAGMNTGELFF
.	TRBV20-1	TRBJ1-2	.	TGCAGTGTATCGAACTATGGCTACACCTTC	CSVSNYGYTF
.	TRBV6-6	TRBJ1-2	TRBD1	TGTGCCAGCAGTCGAGACAGGGAAGGTGGCTACACCTTC	CASSRDREGGYTF
.	TRBV6-4	TRBJ2-3	.	TGTGCCAGCAGTGGGTCCGGGGGCACAGATACGCAGTATTTT	CASSGSGGTDTQYF
.	TRBV2	TRBJ2-3	.	TGTGCCAGCAGCTGGCCAGATACGCAGTATTTT	CASSWPDTQYF
.	TRBV30	TRBJ1-4	TRBD1	TGTGCCTGGAGGGACAGGGGGGTTGTCGAAAAACTGTTTTTT	CAWRDRGVVEKLFF
.	TRBV9	TRBJ2-2	TRBD2	TGTGCCAGCAGCCTTGTAGAGCCTAGCGGGAGGACTAACACCGGGGAGCTGTTTTTT	CASSLVEPSGRTNTGELFF
.	TRBV19	TRBJ2-7	.	TGTGCCAGTAGTATAGCAGGGGAGGGAACCTACGAGCAGTACTTC	CASSIAGEGTYEQYF
.	TRBV24-1	TRBJ2-3	.	TGTGCCACCAGTGATACGAGGGGGGGGAGCACAGATACGCAGTATTTT	CATSDTRGGSTDTQYF
.	TRBV11-2	TRBJ1-1	.	TGTGCCAGCAGCTTATGGGCGAACACTGAAGCTTTCTTT	CASSLWANTEAFF
.	TRBV30	TRBJ2-7	TRBD1	TGTGCCTGGAGTGTACCAGGGGGCGTCTACGAGCAGTACTTC	CAWSVPGGVYEQYF
.	TRBV7-9	TRBJ2-5	TRBD2	TGTGCCAGCAGCGCCGGACTAGCGGGAGTAGAGACCCAGTACTTC	CASSAGLAGVETQYF
.	TRBV30	TRBJ2-6	.	TGTGCCTGGACAGGTTCTGGGGCCAACGTCCTGACTTTC	CAWTGSGANVLTF
.	TRBV3-1/TRBV3-2	TRBJ1-1	.	TGTGCCAGCAGCCCCATCTCGCGGGGGGAACGTGAAGCTTTCTTT	CASSPISRGEREAFF
many	TRBV19	TRBJ1-6	.	TGTGCCAGTAGTTGGGGGGGTCACGGTTCACCCCTCCACTTT	CASSWGGHGSPLHF
.	TRBV19	TRBJ1-1	.	TGTGCCAGTAGGTTGGGGGCAGTGGGTTCGGTGAACACTGAAGCTTTCTTT	CASRLGAVGSVNTEAFF
.	TRBV3-1/TRBV3-2	TRBJ1-2	.	TGTGCCAGCAGCCAAGGGCCCGCGGGGGGCTATGGCTACACCTTC	CASSQGPAGGYGYTF
.	TRBV6-2/TRBV6-3	TRBJ1-2	.	TGTGCCAGCAGTTACCCAAACTATGGCTACACCTTC	CASSYPNYGYTF
.	TRBV29-1	TRBJ1-1	.	TGCAGCGTCGAGGGTAACACAGAAGCTTTCTTT	CSVEGNTEAFF
.	TRBV6-2/TRBV6-3	TRBJ2-7	TRBD2	TGTGCCAGCAGTTCCCCCGGCAGCGGGAAAGGGTCCTACGAGCAGTACTTC	CASSSPGSGKGSYEQYF
.	TRBV5-1	TRBJ2-5	.	TGCGCCAGCAGCTTGTCTTCTGGAACAGGGCAGGAGACCCAGTACTTC	CASSLSSGTGQETQYF
.	TRBV24-1	TRBJ1-3	.	TGTGCCACCAGTGACGGGGCTGGAAACACCATATATTTT	CATSDGAGNTIYF